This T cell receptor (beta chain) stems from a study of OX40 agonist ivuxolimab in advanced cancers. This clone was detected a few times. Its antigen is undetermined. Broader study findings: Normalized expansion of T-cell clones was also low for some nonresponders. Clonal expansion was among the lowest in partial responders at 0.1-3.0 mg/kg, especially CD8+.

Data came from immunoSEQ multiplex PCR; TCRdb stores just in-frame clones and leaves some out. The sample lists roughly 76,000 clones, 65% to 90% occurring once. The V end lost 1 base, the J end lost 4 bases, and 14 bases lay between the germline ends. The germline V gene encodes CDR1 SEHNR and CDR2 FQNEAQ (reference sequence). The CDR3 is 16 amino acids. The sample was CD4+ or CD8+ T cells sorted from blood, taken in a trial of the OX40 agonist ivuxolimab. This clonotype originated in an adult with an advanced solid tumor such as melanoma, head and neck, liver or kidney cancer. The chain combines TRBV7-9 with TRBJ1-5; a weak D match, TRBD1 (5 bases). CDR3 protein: CASSLVGAGWNQPQHF. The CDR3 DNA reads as TGTGCCAGCAGCTTAGTCGGGGCAGGCTGGAATCAGCCCCAGCATTTT. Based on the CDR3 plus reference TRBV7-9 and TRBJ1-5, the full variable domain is DTGVSQNPRHKITKRGQNVTFRCDPISEHNRLYWYRQTLGQGPEFLTYFQNEAQLEKSRLLSDRFSAERPKGSFSTLEIQRTEQGDSAMYLCASSLVGAGWNQPQHFGDGTRLSIL.